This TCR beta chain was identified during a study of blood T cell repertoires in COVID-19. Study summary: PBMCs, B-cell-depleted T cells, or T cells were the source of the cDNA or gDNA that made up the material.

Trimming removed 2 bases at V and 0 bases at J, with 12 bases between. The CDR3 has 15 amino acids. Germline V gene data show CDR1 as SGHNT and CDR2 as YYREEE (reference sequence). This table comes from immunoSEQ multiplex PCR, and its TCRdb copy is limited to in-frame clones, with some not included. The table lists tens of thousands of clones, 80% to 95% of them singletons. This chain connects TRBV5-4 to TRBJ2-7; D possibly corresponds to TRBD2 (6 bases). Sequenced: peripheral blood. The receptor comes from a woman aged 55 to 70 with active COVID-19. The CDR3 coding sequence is TGTGCCAGCAGCTTTCTAGCGCCGACCTCCTACGAGCAGTACTTC. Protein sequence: CASSFLAPTSYEQYF.